This TCR beta chain originates from a study of CD8 T cells in ankylosing spondylitis. This clonotype has ten or more counts. Its specificity is unknown. Study-wide findings and caveats: In synovial fluid and blood from reactive arthritis, some motif variants were previously reported. Reported data indicate significant enrichment of disease-linked clones within matched ankylosing spondylitis synovial fluid. A TCR beta motif of several highly homologous variants seemed to mark ankylosing spondylitis blood. Clones linked to the disease showed a CD8+ phenotype. They occurred at relatively low frequencies in peripheral blood.

TCRdb redid the calling of the 5' RACE reads with MiXCR, one entry per CDR3 protein. The data show some 840,000 distinct CDR3 sequences, 10% to 15% seen once. Germline CDR1 and CDR2: DFQATT and SNEGSKA (reference sequence). This CDR3 is 13 amino acids long. Trimming took off 3 bases at V and 5 bases at J, with 13 bases between the two ends. This clonotype originated in a male donor with ankylosing spondylitis. The sample consisted of blood, either unsorted or a sorted T cell fraction (not recorded which). The J gene is TRBJ1-1, the V gene TRBV20-1; D call uncertain. DNA of the CDR3: TGCAGTGCTAGTAAGGGAAGTAGAACTGAAGCTTTCTTT. Protein sequence: CSASKGSRTEAFF.